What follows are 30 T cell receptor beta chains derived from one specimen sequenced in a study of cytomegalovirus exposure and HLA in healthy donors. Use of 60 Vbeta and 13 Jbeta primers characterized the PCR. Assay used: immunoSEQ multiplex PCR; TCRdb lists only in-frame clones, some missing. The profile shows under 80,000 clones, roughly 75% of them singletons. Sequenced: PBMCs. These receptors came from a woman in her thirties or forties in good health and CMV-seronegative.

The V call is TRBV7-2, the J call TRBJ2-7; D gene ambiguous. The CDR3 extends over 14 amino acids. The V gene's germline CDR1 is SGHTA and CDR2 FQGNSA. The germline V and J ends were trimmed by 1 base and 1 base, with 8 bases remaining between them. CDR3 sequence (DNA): TGTGCCAGCAGCTTAGACTCACCTTCCTACGAGCAGTACTTC. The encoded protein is CASSLDSPSYEQYF.

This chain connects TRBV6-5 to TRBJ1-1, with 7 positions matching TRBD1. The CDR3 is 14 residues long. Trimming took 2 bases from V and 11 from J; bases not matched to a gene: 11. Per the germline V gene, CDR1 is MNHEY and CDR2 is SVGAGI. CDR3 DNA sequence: TGTGCCAGCAGTTACGATCGGGACAGAATCATTGCTTTCTTT. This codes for CASSYDRDRIIAFF.

CDR3 loop: CASSLGGSQETQYF. Here the CDR3 DNA reads TGTGCCAGCAGCTTAGGTGGCTCACAAGAGACCCAGTACTTC. The chain links TRBV7-2 to TRBJ2-5; D unresolved. This CDR3 region has 14 residues. Per germline, CDR1 SGHTA and CDR2 FQGNSA. V was trimmed by 1 base and J by 2 bases, leaving 8 bases between them.

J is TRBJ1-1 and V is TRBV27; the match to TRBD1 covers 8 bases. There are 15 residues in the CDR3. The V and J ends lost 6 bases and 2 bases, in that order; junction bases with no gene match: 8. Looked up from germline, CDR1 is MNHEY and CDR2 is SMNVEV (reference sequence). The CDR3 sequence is CASRLPGQGNTEAFF. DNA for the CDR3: TGTGCCAGCAGACTTCCAGGACAGGGCAACACTGAAGCTTTCTTT.

The CDR3 region has the DNA TGTGCCAGCAGCTTAGGTTACAGGGGGCGATTTAATGAAAAACTGTTTTTT. Encoded protein: CASSLGYRGRFNEKLFF. The V and J genes are TRBV11-2 and TRBJ1-4, with 9 positions matching TRBD1. V shed 1 base, J shed 4 bases, and the junction held 7 bases outside the gene matches. The CDR3 is 17 amino acids. Germline V CDR1 and CDR2: SGHAT, FQNNGV.

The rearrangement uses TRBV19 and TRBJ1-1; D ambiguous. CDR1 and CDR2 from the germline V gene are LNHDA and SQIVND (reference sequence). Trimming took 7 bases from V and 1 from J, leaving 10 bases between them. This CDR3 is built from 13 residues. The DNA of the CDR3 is TGTGCCAGTATTCCCCCACAGAACACTGAAGCTTTCTTT. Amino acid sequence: CASIPPQNTEAFF.

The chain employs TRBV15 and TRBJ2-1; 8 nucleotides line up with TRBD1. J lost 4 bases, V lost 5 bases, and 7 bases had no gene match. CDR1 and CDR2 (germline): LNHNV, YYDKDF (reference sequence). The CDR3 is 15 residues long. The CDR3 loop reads CATSGDRGNYNEQFF. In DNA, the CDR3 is TGTGCCACCAGCGGTGACAGGGGAAATTACAATGAGCAGTTCTTC.

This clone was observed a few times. CDR3 region: CSVLSGQGFHEQYF. The CDR3, as DNA: TGCAGCGTCCTCTCGGGACAGGGGTTTCACGAGCAGTACTTC. The chain is built from TRBV29-1 and TRBJ2-5; 10 nucleotides line up with TRBD1. The J call could be wrong; TRBJ2-7 is a better fit for the DNA end. The CDR3 is 14 residues long. CDR1 SQVTM and CDR2 ANQGSEA come from the germline V gene.

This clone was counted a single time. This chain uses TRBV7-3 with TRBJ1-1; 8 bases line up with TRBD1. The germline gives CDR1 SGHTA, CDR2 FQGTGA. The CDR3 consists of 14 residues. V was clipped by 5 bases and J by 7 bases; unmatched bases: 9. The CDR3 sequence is CASSPTLGQGEAFF. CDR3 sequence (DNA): TGTGCCAGCAGCCCAACCTTAGGACAGGGTGAAGCTTTCTTT.

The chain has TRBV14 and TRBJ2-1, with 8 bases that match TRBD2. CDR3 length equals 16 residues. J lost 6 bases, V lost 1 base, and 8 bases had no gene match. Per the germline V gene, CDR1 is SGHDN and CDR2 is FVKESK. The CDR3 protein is CASSQVRGLAINEQFF. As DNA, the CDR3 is TGTGCCAGCAGCCAAGTTCGCGGACTAGCAATCAATGAGCAGTTCTTC.

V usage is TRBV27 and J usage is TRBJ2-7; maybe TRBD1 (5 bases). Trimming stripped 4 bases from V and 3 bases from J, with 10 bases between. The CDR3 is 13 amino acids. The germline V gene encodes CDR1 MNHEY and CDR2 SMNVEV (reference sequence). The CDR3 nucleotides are TGTGCCAGCAGTTCGACAGTGGGCTACGAGCAGTACTTC. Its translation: CASSSTVGYEQYF.

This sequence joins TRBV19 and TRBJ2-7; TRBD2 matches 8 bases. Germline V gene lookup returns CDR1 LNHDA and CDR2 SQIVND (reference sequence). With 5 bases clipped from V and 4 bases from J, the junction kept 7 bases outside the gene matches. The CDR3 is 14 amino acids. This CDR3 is CASSQAGEVYEQYF. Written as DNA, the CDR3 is TGTGCCAGTAGTCAAGCGGGAGAAGTGTACGAGCAGTACTTC.

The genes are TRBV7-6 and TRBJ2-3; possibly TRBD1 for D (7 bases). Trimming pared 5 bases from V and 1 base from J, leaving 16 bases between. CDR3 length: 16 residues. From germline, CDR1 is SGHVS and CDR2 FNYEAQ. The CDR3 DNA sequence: TGTGCCAGCAGCCCCAGGGGGGAGCGACGCACAGATACGCAGTATTTT. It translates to CASSPRGERRTDTQYF. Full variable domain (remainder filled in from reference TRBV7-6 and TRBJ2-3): GAGVSQSPRYKVTKRGQDVALRCDPISGHVSLYWYRQALGQGPEFLTYFNYEAQQDKSGLPNDRFSAERPEGSISTLTIQRTEQRDSAMYRCASSPRGERRTDTQYFGPGTRLTVL.

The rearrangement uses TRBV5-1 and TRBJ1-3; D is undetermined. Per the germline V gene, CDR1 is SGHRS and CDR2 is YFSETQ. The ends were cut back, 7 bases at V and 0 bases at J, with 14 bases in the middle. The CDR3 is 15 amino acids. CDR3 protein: CASGEGSNSGNTIYF. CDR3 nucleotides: TGCGCCAGCGGGGAGGGCAGCAACTCTGGAAACACCATATATTTT.

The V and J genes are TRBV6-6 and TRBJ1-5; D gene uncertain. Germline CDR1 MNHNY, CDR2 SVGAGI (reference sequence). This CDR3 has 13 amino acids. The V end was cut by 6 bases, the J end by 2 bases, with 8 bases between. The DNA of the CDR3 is TGTGCCAGCAGCCGCGGTGGCAATCAGCCCCAGCATTTT. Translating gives CASSRGGNQPQHF.

The chain's CDR3 is CASSEPGGTGGYNEQFF. The CDR3 DNA is TGTGCCAGCAGTGAGCCCGGCGGGACAGGGGGTTACAATGAGCAGTTCTTC. The genes are TRBV25-1 and TRBJ2-1; 11 bases are a match to TRBD1. Looked up from germline, CDR1 is MGHDK and CDR2 is SYGVNS. The length of the CDR3 is 17 residues. V trimming: 3 bases; J trimming: 4 bases; junction bases outside the gene matches: 8.

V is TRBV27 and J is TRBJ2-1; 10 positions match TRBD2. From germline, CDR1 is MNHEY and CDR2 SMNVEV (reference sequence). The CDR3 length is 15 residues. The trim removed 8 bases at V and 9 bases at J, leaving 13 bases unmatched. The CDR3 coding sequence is TGTGCCAGCCATCATCTAGCGGGAGTTTCCGTTGAGCAGTTCTTC. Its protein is CASHHLAGVSVEQFF.

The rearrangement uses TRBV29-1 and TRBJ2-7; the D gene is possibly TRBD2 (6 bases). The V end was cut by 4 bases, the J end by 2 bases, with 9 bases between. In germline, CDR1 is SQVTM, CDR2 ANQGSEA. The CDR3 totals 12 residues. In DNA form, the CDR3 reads TGCAGCGTTGGAGGGACTCCCTACGAGCAGTACTTC. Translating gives CSVGGTPYEQYF.

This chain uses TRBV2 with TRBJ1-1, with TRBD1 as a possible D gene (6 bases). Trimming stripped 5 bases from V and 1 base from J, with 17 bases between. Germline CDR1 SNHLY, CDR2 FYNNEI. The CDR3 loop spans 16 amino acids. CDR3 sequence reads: CASSPTGPLANTEAFF. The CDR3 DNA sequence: TGTGCCAGCAGTCCTACAGGGCCGCTAGCGAACACTGAAGCTTTCTTT.

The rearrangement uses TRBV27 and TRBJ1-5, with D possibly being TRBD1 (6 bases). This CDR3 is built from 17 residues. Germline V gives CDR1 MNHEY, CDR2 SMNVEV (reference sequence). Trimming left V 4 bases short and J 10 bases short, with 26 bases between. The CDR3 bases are TGTGCCAGCAGTTCGATCTTCCGGGACACCGTTAAGGTTCCCCAGCATTTT. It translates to CASSSIFRDTVKVPQHF.

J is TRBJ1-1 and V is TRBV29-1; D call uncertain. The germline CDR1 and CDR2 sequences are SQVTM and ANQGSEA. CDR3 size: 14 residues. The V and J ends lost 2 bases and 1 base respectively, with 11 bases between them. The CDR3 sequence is CSVEQLLTNTEAFF. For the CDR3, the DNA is TGCAGCGTTGAACAACTACTAACGAACACTGAAGCTTTCTTT.

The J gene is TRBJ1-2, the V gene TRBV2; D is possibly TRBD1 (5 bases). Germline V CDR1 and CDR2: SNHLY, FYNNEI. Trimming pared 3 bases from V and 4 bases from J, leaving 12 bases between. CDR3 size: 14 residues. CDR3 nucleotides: TGTGCCAGCAGTGACCCGCCAGGGATCTATGGCTACACCTTC. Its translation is CASSDPPGIYGYTF.

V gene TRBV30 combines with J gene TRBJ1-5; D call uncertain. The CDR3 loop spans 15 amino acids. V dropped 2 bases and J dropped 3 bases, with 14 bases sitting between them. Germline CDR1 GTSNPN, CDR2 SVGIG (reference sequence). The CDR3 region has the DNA TGTGCCTGGAGTCTATCAGGCAGCCTCAATCAGCCCCAGCATTTT. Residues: CAWSLSGSLNQPQHF. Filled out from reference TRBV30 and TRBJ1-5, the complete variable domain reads SQTIHQWPATLVQPVGSPLSLECTVEGTSNPNLYWYRQAAGRGLQLLFYSVGIGQISSEVPQNLSASRPQDRQFILSSKKLLLSDSGFYLCAWSLSGSLNQPQHFGDGTRLSIL.

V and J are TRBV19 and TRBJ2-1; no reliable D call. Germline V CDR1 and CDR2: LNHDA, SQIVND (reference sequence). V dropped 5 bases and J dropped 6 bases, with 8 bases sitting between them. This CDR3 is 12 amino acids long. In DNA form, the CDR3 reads TGTGCCAGTAGTCCGCGGCCCAATGAGCAGTTCTTC. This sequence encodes CASSPRPNEQFF.

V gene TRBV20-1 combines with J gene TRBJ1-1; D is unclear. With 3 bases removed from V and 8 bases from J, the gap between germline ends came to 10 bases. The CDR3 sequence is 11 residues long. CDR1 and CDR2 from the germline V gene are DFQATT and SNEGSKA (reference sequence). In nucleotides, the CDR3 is TGCAGTGCTAGTTTGGCGACAGAAGCTTTCTTT. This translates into CSASLATEAFF.

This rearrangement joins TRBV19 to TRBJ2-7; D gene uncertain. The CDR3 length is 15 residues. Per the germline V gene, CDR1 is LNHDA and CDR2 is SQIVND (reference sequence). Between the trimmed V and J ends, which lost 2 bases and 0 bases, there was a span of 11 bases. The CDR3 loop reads CASSISLTSSYEQYF. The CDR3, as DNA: TGTGCCAGTAGTATATCTCTTACGAGCTCCTACGAGCAGTACTTC.

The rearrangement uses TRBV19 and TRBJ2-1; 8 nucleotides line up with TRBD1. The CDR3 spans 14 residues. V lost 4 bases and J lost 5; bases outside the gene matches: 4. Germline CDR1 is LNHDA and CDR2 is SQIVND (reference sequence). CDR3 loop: CASSRGQVHNEQFF. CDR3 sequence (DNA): TGTGCCAGTAGTAGGGGACAGGTACACAATGAGCAGTTCTTC.

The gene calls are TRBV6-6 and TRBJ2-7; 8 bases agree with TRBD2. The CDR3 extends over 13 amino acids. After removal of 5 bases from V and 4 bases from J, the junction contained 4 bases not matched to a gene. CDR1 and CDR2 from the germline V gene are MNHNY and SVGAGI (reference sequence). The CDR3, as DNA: TGTGCCAGCAGTCCGGGACTAGATTACGAGCAGTACTTC. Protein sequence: CASSPGLDYEQYF.

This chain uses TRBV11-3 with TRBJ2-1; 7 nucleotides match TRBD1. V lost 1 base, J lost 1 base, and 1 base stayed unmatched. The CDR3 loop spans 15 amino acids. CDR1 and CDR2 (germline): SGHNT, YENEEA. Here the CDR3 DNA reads TGTGCCAGCAGCTTAGGGGGACAGTCCTACAATGAGCAGTTCTTC. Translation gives CASSLGGQSYNEQFF.

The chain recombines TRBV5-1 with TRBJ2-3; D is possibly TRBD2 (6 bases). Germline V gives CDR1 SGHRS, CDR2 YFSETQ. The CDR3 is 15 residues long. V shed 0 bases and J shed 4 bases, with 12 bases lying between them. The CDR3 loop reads CASSLGGVGPDTQYF. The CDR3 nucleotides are TGCGCCAGCAGCTTGGGCGGGGTGGGGCCAGATACGCAGTATTTT. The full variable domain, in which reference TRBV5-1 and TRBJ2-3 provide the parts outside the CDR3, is KAGVTQTPRYLIKTRGQQVTLSCSPISGHRSVSWYQQTPGQGLQFLFEYFSETQRNKGNFPGRFSGRQFSNSRSEMNVSTLELGDSALYLCASSLGGVGPDTQYFGPGTRLTVL.